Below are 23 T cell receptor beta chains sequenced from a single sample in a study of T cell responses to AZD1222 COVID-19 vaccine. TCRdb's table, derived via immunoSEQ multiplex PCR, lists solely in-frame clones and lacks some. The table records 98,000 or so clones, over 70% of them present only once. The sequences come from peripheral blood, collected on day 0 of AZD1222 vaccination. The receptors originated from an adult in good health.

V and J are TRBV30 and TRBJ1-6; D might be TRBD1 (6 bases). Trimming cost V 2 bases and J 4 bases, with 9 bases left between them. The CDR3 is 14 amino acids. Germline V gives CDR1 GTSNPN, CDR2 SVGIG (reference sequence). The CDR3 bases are TGTGCCTGGAGTTGGGACACTTATAATTCACCCCTCCACTTT. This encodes CAWSWDTYNSPLHF.

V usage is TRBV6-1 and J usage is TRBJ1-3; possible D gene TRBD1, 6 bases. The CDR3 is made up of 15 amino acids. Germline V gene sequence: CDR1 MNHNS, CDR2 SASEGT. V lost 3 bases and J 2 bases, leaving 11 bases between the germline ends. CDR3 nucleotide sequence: TGTGCCAGCAGTGAGCCAGGGACACCTGGAAACACCATATATTTT. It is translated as CASSEPGTPGNTIYF.

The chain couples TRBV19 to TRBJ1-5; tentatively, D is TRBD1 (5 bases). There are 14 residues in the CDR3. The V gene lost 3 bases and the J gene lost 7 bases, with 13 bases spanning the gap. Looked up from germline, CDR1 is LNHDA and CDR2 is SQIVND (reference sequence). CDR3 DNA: TGTGCCAGTAGTATGGTTCAGGGATTCCAGCCCCAGCATTTT. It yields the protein CASSMVQGFQPQHF.

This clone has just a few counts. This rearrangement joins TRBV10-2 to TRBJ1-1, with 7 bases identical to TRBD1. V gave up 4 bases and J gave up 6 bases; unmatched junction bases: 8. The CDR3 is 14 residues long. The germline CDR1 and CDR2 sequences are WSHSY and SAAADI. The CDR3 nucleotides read TGCGCCAGCAGTGGGGACAGTGAGTCCTCTGAAGCTTTCTTT. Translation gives CASSGDSESSEAFF.

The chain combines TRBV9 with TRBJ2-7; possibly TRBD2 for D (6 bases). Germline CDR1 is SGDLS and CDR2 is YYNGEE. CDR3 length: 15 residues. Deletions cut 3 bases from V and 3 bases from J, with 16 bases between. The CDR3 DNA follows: TGTGCCAGCAGCGGAGGGCCGGGACTCCTCTACGAGCAGTACTTC. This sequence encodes CASSGGPGLLYEQYF.

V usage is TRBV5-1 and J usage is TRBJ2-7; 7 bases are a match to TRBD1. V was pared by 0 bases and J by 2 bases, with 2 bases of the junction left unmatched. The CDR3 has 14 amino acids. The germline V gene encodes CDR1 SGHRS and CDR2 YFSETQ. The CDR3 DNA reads TGCGCCAGCAGCTTGGGGCAGGGGGCCTACGAGCAGTACTTC. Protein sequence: CASSLGQGAYEQYF.

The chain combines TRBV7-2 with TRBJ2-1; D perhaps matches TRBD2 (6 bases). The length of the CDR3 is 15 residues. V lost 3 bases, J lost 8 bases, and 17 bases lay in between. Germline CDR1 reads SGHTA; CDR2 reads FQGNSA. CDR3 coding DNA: TGTGCCAGCAGCTTGCAGAGGACTACTGGCTATGAGCAGTTCTTC. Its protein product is CASSLQRTTGYEQFF.

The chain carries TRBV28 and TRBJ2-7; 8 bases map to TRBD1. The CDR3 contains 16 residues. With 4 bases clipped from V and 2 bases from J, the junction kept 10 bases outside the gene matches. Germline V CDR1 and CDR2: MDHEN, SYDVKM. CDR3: CASSSVHGTGTYEQYF. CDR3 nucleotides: TGTGCCAGCAGTTCGGTGCATGGGACAGGTACCTACGAGCAGTACTTC.

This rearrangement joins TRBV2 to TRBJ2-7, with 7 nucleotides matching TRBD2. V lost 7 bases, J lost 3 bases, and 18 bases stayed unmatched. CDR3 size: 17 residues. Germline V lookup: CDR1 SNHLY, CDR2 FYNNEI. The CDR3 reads CASTDPTGRAGNYEQYF. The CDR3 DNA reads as TGTGCCAGCACCGATCCGACGGGGAGGGCTGGAAACTACGAGCAGTACTTC.

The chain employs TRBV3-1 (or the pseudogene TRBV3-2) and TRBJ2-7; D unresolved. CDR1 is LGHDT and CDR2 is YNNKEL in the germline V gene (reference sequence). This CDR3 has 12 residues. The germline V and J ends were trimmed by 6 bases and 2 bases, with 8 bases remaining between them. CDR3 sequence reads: CASSHTAYEQYF. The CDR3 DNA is TGTGCCAGCAGTCATACCGCCTACGAGCAGTACTTC.

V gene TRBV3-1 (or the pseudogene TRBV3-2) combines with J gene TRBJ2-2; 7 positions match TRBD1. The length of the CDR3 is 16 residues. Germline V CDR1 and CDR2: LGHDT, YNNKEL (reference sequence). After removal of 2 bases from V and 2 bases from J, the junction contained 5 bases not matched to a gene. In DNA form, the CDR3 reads TGTGCCAGCAGCCAAACGACAGGGTTAAACACCGGGGAGCTGTTTTTT. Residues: CASSQTTGLNTGELFF.

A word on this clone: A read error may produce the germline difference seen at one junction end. The CDR3 DNA is TGTGCCAGCAGAGGCGGGTGGTCCGGACAGAACCTTCCGGGGATTTTT. Protein sequence: CASRGGWSGQNLPGIF. J is TRBJ1-4 and V is TRBV2, with TRBD1 as a possible D gene (6 bases). The CDR3 is 16 amino acids. The germline gives CDR1 SNHLY, CDR2 FYNNEI.

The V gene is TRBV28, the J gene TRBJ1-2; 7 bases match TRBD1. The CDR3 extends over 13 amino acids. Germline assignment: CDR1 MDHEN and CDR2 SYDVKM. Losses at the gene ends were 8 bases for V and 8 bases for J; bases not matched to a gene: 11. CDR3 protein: CASGDQGVGGYTF. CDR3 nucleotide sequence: TGTGCCAGCGGAGACCAGGGGGTAGGAGGCTACACCTTC.

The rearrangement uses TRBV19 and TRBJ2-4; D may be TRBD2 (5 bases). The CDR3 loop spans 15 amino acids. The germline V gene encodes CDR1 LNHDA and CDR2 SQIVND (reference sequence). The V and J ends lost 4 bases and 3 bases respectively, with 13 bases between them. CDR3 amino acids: CASSTLAGGKNIQYF. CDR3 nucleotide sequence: TGTGCCAGTAGTACTCTAGCTGGAGGCAAAAACATTCAGTACTTC.

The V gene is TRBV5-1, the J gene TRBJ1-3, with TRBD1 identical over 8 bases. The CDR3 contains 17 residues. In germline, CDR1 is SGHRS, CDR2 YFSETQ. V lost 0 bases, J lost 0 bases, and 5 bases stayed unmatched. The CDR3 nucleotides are TGCGCCAGCAGCTTGGGGACAGGGAGCAACTCTGGAAACACCATATATTTT. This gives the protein CASSLGTGSNSGNTIYF.

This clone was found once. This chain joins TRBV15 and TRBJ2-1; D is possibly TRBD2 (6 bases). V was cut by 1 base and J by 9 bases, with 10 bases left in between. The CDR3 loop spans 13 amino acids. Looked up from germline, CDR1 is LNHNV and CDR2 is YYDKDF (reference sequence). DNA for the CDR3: TGTGCCACCAGCAGAGTTCCGGAGGGTGAGCAGTTCTTC. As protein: CATSRVPEGEQFF.

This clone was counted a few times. CDR3 in DNA: TGTGCCAGCTCACCGGGGGTCCTTGTTCTTGCTAACTATGGCTACACCTTC. Encoded protein: CASSPGVLVLANYGYTF. The chain combines TRBV18 with TRBJ1-2; D is possibly TRBD1 (5 bases). Germline V gene data show CDR1 as KGHSH and CDR2 as LQKENI. V was trimmed by 3 bases and J by 0 bases, leaving 17 bases between them. CDR3 size: 17 residues.

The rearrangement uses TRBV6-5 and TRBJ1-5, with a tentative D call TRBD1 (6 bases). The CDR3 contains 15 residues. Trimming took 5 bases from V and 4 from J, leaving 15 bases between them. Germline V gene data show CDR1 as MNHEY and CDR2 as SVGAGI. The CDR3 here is CASSQDSIQNQPQHF. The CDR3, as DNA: TGTGCCAGCAGTCAGGACAGTATACAAAATCAGCCCCAGCATTTT.

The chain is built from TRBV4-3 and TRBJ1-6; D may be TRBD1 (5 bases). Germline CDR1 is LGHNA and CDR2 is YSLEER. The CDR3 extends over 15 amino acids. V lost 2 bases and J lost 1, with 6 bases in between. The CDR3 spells CASSQQGSYNSPLHF. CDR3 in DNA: TGCGCCAGCAGCCAACAGGGATCCTATAATTCACCCCTCCACTTT.

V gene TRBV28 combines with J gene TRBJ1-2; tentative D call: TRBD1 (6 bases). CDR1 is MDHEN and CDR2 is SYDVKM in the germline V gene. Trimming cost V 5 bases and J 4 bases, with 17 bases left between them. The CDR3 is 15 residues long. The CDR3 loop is CASSLRTANPYGYTF. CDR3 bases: TGTGCCAGCAGTCTACGGACAGCAAATCCCTATGGCTACACCTTC.

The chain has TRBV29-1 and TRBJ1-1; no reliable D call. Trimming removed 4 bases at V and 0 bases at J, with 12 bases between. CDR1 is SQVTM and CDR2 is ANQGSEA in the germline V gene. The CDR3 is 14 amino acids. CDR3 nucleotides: TGCAGCGTTGGAACCGGACTAATGAACACTGAAGCTTTCTTT. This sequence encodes CSVGTGLMNTEAFF.

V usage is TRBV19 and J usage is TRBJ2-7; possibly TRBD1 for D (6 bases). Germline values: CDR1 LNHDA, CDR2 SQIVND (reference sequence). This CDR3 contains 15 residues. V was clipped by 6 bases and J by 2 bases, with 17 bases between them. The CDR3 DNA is TGTGCCAGTAGACCTGGGGGCGCAGGGACCTACGAGCAGTACTTC. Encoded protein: CASRPGGAGTYEQYF.

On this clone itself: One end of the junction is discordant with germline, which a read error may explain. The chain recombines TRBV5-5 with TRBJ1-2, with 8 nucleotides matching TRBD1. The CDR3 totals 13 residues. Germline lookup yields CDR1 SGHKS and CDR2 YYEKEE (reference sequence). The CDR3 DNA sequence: TGTGCCGGCAGGACAGGGAATAACTATGGCTACACCTTC. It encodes CAGRTGNNYGYTF.